The T cell receptor beta chain described here comes from a study of identical twins. TCRdb reprocessed the 5' RACE reads with MiXCR, giving one entry per CDR3 protein. The sample has roughly 630,000 distinct CDR3 sequences; just over 7% are singletons. With no exceptions, donors were healthy Caucasians. Findings and limits, study-wide: Cross-sectional statistical analysis was relied on for the conclusions, without the same donors being followed. Among beta out-of-frame sequences, excess sharing between twins appeared weaker. Clonotypes of the beta chain that were abundant in cord blood carried fewer insertions (memory repertoires showed none).

J lost 4 bases, V lost 5 bases, and 14 bases had no gene match. There are 15 residues in the CDR3. Germline lookup yields CDR1 DFQATT and CDR2 SNEGSKA (reference sequence). This clonotype was observed many times. Its antigen is unidentified. These data also featured in a second study, about yellow fever vaccine responses in identical twins.

J is TRBJ2-7 and V is TRBV20-1, with 7 nucleotides matching TRBD1. This receptor was identified in a woman under 30 in good health. Sequences were obtained from PBMCs. DNA of the CDR3: TGCAGTGCTGCCGATGACAGGGAGATTGGGTACGAGCAGTACTTC. It is translated as CSAADDREIGYEQYF.